This T cell receptor beta chain comes out of a study of T cell responses to AZD1222 COVID-19 vaccine. Findings of the study overall: In all cases, repertoires were sampled only after the peak T cell response.

As regards this clone: What it recognizes is unknown. Other nucleotide sequences from this sample produce the same CDR3.

TCRdb keeps only in-frame clones here, not all; method: immunoSEQ multiplex PCR. Among about 110,000 clones listed, approximately 90% were seen once. CDR1 is SGHVS, CDR2 FQNEAQ, per germline. This CDR3 is built from 15 residues. Trimming cost V 0 bases and J 1 base, with 7 bases left between them. This sequence originates from an adult in good health. V gene TRBV7-8 combines with J gene TRBJ2-1, with D unclear. Sequencing used peripheral blood, obtained on day 0 of AZD1222 vaccination. The chain's CDR3 is CASSLAVFSYNEQFF. CDR3 sequence (DNA): TGTGCCAGCAGCTTAGCAGTATTTTCCTACAATGAGCAGTTCTTC.